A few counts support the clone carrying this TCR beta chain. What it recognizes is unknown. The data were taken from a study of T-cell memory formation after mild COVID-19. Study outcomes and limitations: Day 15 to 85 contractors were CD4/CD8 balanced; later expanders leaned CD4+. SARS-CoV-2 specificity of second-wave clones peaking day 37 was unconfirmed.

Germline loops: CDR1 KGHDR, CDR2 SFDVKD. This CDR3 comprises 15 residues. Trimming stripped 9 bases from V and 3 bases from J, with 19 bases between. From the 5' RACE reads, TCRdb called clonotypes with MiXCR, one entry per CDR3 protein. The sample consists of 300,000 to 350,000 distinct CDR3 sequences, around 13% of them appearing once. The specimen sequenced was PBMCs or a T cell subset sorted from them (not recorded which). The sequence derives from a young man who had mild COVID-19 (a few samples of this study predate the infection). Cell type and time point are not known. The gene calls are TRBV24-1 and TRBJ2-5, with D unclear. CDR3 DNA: TGTGCCACCGGGGAAAACGGCCAAGGAAAAGAGACCCAGTACTTC. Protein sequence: CATGENGQGKETQYF.